The T cell receptor (beta chain) under discussion was sequenced for a study of beta chain features in type 1 diabetes (dated 2018 in TCRdb). Broadly, across the study: Mean age, gender distribution, total cell number and subset yield were not different between patients and healthy donors. Across all samples, around 99 million sorted cells were examined, and cell number per subset correlated strongly with RNA yield. In the study, recently diagnosed type 1 diabetes patients and matched healthy donors were compared on the TCRB repertoires of their sorted circulating CD4+ T cell subsets. Whereas all 30 or so donors provided naive and central memory subsets, regulatory and stem cell-like memory subsets were isolated from just 8 patients and roughly eight healthy donors. The paper as a whole reports these results and caveats: Because the HLA sub-analyses included only small numbers of individuals, any influence of HLA type on TCRB rearrangement was left unresolved. The naive, central memory and regulatory TCRB repertoires appeared to resemble one another more closely among patients than among healthy donors. Shorter templates might have been favored by PCR, but patient and control samples were amplified and corrected together, so both groups would have been affected equally by any skew. In all four CD4+ subsets, TCRB CDR3 length was moderately but significantly shorter in type 1 diabetes patients. Because cDNA was sequenced instead of genomic DNA, highly expressing activated cells could be over-represented, though the groups showed no difference in activation or CD3 levels. At VDJ recombination sites, type 1 diabetes patients had fewer insertions and more deleted nucleotides, which implies abnormalities in thymic rearrangement.

This clone was counted only a few times. Its specific antigen is unknown. No clone much larger than this one lies a single base away; base qualities are absent. All of the isolated RNA was reverse transcribed with the High Capacity cDNA Reverse Transcription Kit, so expressed TCRB transcripts were sequenced. Deep immunoSEQ sequencing was performed on naive, central memory and regulatory T cell samples, with an average of around 3.5 million total reads per sample. Sorted cells were lysed in RLT buffer and RNA was extracted with DNase-treated RNeasy Micro or Mini kits, depending on cell number. To prevent cross-contamination, each cell subset was processed individually, whereas patient and healthy donor samples were processed jointly. The immunoSEQ multiplex PCR was used to amplify TCRB sequences from cDNA, generating 87-bp fragments that spanned the CDR3 region. Sequencing of the amplicons was performed on the Illumina HiSeq platform. On the authors' methods: Synthetic template baselines were used to correct PCR bias computationally, reads within Hamming distance 2 were collapsed together, and singletons that could not be merged were discarded. Reads were aligned against IMGT so that V, D and J genes, CDR3 length and insertions or deletions at six rearrangement sites could be assigned. Clonotype counts were normalized to sorted cell number within each subset before computing true diversity and Gini coefficients with the tcR R package. Repertoire sharing was quantified using the overlap coefficient calculated on TCRB nucleotide sequences. As a proxy for the pre-selection repertoire, out-of-frame TCRB sequences from naive cells were analyzed. Entries here come from immuneACCESS through TCRdb and include only in-frame sequences with V and J called. Some clones fail to appear in such tables; in the studies checked, an unresolved V gene covers under half of the shortfall, and the cause of the remainder is unknown. The DNA gave D and trimming, while V, J and clone size come from that table. The sample table holds 900,000 or so clones, of which about a sixth were seen once. The ten largest account for around 0.02% of the sample.

From each donor, a single peripheral blood sample of approximately 0.11 L on average was drawn into heparinised tubes. A BD FACSAria II was used to sort naive, central memory, regulatory and stem cell-like memory CD4+ T cells with a panel that included CD45RO, CCR7, CD25, CD127, CD95 and CD27. Purity was above 95% for every sorted population. Right away, PBMCs were isolated by Lymphoprep density gradient centrifugation and were stained directly, with no culture step. To minimize batch effects, samples were stained and sorted in pairs, one healthy donor with one patient per experiment. Per the germline V gene, MDHEN is the CDR1 and SYDVKM is the CDR2. For this chain, trimming is 3 bases at the V end and 0 bases at the J end, and the number of junction bases without a gene match is 3. The CDR3 holds 18 amino acids from the cysteine to the phenylalanine. CDR3 DNA is the only sequence kept; it has 54 bases, read in frame from the first base.

The specimen was naive CD4+ T cells from blood. According to the study, the label for this sample's cell subset or site signals: true naive CD4+ T cells. The receptor chain draws on TRBV28 and TRBJ2-1; TRBD2 matches 15 bases in the middle. The sequence derives from a woman aged 18-29 years in good health. The CDR3 loop reads CASSFGLAGGPSYNEQFF. The DNA reads as follows: TGTGCCAGCAGTTTTGGACTAGCGGGAGGGCCCTCCTACAATGAGCAGTTCTTC.